The 16 T cell receptor beta chains listed next were all sequenced from one sample in a study of T cells in Graves' hyperthyroidism and ophthalmopathy. Researchers amplified the TCR beta CDR3 regions from RNA transcripts. First-round RT-PCR with HTBI primers amplified the TCR CDR3 region. TCRdb used MiXCR to reprocess the multiplex PCR reads, holding one entry per CDR3 protein. The table includes approximately 870,000 distinct CDR3 sequences, around 39% detected once. Source material: blood. These receptors came from a man younger than 35 with Graves' hyperthyroidism.

This clonotype was counted only a few times. The chain combines TRBV11-2 with TRBJ2-5; weak D call: TRBD1 (7 bases). Germline V lookup: CDR1 SGHAT, CDR2 FQNNGV. This CDR3 has 15 amino acids. The ends were cut back, 5 bases at V and 3 bases at J, with 16 bases in the middle. CDR3 coding DNA: TGTGCCAGCAGCCAAGACAGGGAGGAGGAAGAGACCCAGTACTTC. This translates into CASSQDREEEETQYF.

In its sample, this clonotype was seen a few times. The chain links TRBV7-2 to TRBJ2-2; 7 positions match TRBD2. J gave up 5 bases and V 5 bases, and 14 bases lay outside the gene matches. The CDR3 sequence is 17 residues long. Per germline, CDR1 SGHTA and CDR2 FQGNSA. The CDR3 sequence is CASSLWGGGSVTGELFF. The CDR3, as DNA: TGTGCCAGCAGCCTATGGGGGGGTGGTTCCGTAACCGGGGAGCTGTTTTTT.

The chain uses TRBV2 and TRBJ1-5; 7 bases agree with TRBD1. Germline CDR1 SNHLY, CDR2 FYNNEI. This CDR3 has 14 amino acids. Losses at the gene ends were 5 bases for V and 7 bases for J; bases not matched to a gene: 8. The CDR3 loop is CASSSEQGRQPQHF. The CDR3 DNA follows: TGTGCCAGCAGTTCAGAACAGGGGAGACAGCCCCAGCATTTT.

This sequence joins TRBV25-1 and TRBJ1-6; the match to TRBD1 covers 8 bases. The germline V gene encodes CDR1 MGHDK and CDR2 SYGVNS. The CDR3 runs 19 residues. The V gene end was trimmed by 6 bases and the J gene end by 0 bases; junction bases not matched to a gene: 13. DNA of the CDR3: TGTGCCAGCAGGGCTCCGGGACAGGTCGCTGGCTCCTATAATTCACCCCTCCACTTT. This translates into CASRAPGQVAGSYNSPLHF.

This clonotype was counted only a few times. The chain's CDR3 is CASRHPEGRDQETQYF. The CDR3 DNA sequence: TGTGCCAGCAGACACCCGGAGGGTCGGGACCAAGAGACCCAGTACTTC. The rearrangement links TRBV7-8 to TRBJ2-5, with a tentative D call TRBD2 (6 bases). The V end lost 6 bases, the J end lost 0 bases, and 17 bases lay between the germline ends. The CDR3 is 16 amino acids. From germline, CDR1 is SGHVS and CDR2 FQNEAQ.

As for this clonotype: This could be a read error, since a much larger clone is one nucleotide away. The chain combines TRBV2 with TRBJ1-1, with 9 bases identical to TRBD1. With V trimmed by 6 bases and J by 7 bases, 6 bases remained unmatched. The CDR3 is made up of 13 amino acids. The germline CDR1 and CDR2 sequences are SNHLY and FYNNEI. CDR3 sequence reads: CASRPGTGIEAFF. The CDR3 DNA sequence: TGTGCCAGCAGGCCCGGGACAGGGATTGAAGCTTTCTTT.

The gene calls are TRBV2 and TRBJ2-5; either TRBD1 or TRBD2 may fit D (5 bases each). Germline CDR1 is SNHLY and CDR2 is FYNNEI. The CDR3 length is 16 residues. Trimming removed 6 bases at V and 4 bases at J, with 21 bases between. Written as DNA, the CDR3 is TGTGCCAGCAGCTTGGGGCTAGCAACCCTTGGAGAGACCCAGTACTTC. Translating it yields CASSLGLATLGETQYF.

The chain employs TRBV12-3 or TRBV12-4 and TRBJ1-4, with D hard to call. The V and J ends lost 3 bases and 8 bases respectively, with 13 bases between them. The CDR3 spans 14 residues. CDR3 bases: TGTGCCAGCAGTTTTGGACTGGGTGGCGAAAAACTGTTTTTT. Translated, it gives CASSFGLGGEKLFF.

This clonotype was recorded many times. The gene calls are TRBV29-1 and TRBJ2-3, with TRBD1 identical over 9 bases. Unmatched junction bases numbered 10, after V lost 6 bases and J lost 3 bases. Germline assignment: CDR1 SQVTM and CDR2 ANQGSEA. The CDR3 is 15 residues long. The CDR3 DNA reads TGCAGCGTCGAGAATTTGGACAGGGGAACAGATACGCAGTATTTT. Translation: CSVENLDRGTDTQYF.

In its sample, this clonotype was seen many times. J is TRBJ2-7 and V is TRBV7-8, with 12 bases aligning to TRBD1. This CDR3 comprises 15 residues. The germline gives CDR1 SGHVS, CDR2 FQNEAQ. With V trimmed by 4 bases and J by 8 bases, 9 bases remained unmatched. DNA of the CDR3: TGTGCCAGCAGCTCCCTCTCCGGGACAGGGGGCCAGCAGTACTTC. This gives the protein CASSSLSGTGGQQYF.

This chain joins TRBV12-3 or TRBV12-4 and TRBJ2-2, with 9 positions matching TRBD2. V trimming: 8 bases; J trimming: 8 bases; junction bases outside the gene matches: 9. This CDR3 is 14 amino acids long. CDR3 sequence: CASEAGGAFGELFF. As DNA, the CDR3 is TGTGCCAGCGAAGCGGGAGGAGCTTTTGGGGAGCTGTTTTTT.

The chain links TRBV4-2 to TRBJ2-7, with D possibly matching TRBD1 (6 bases). Trimming stripped 0 bases from V and 0 bases from J, with 12 bases between. CDR1 is LGHNA, CDR2 YNFKEQ, per germline. The CDR3 runs to 16 residues. CDR3 region: CASSQESDRSSYEQYF. CDR3 bases: TGTGCCAGCAGCCAAGAAAGCGACAGGAGCTCCTACGAGCAGTACTTC.

This clonotype has at least ten counts. V and J are TRBV15 and TRBJ1-4; 7 nucleotides match TRBD1. The length of the CDR3 is 15 residues. The germline gives CDR1 LNHNV, CDR2 YYDKDF (reference sequence). J gave up 7 bases and V 5 bases, and 10 bases lay outside the gene matches. CDR3 nucleotide sequence: TGTGCCACCAGCCCTAGTGAGGGGGCGCGTGAAAAACTGTTTTTT. Its translation: CATSPSEGAREKLFF.

Notes on this clonotype: A much more abundant neighbour one base away suggests this may be a read error. The missing conserved phenylalanine or tryptophan at the end of this CDR3 makes a read error likely. The chain links TRBV9 to TRBJ1-5; the D gene is possibly TRBD1 (5 bases). The CDR3 totals 13 residues. Germline CDR1 reads SGDLS; CDR2 reads YYNGEE. Trimming pared 0 bases from V and 6 bases from J, leaving 7 bases between. The CDR3 DNA sequence: TGTGCCAGCAGCGTAGAAGGGGCTCAGCCCCAGCATTCT. Amino acid sequence: CASSVEGAQPQHS.

The rearrangement links TRBV6-1 to TRBJ1-1; D gene uncertain. The V and J ends lost 0 bases and 1 base respectively, with 3 bases between them. The CDR3 is 13 amino acids. Germline V lookup: CDR1 MNHNS, CDR2 SASEGT. The CDR3 sequence is CASSEAENTEAFF. The CDR3 nucleotides are TGTGCCAGCAGTGAAGCGGAGAACACTGAAGCTTTCTTT.

The genes are TRBV4-2 and TRBJ2-6; D not resolved. This CDR3 region has 15 residues. The V gene's germline CDR1 is LGHNA and CDR2 YNFKEQ. Trimming took off 0 bases at V and 2 bases at J, with 5 bases between the two ends. The CDR3 is CASSQDKTGANVLTF. The DNA for the CDR3 is TGTGCCAGCAGCCAAGATAAGACTGGGGCCAACGTCCTGACTTTC.